This T cell receptor (beta chain) originates from a study of OX40 agonist ivuxolimab in advanced cancers. Using immunoSEQ multiplex PCR, the repertoire was profiled, and TCRdb retains in-frame clones only, with some absent. The sample consists of tens of thousands of clones, about 89% of them appearing once. CDR1 is SGHTA and CDR2 is FQGNSA in the germline V gene. This CDR3 contains 13 residues. Trimming pared 1 base from V and 5 bases from J, leaving 8 bases between. This clonotype originated in an adult with an advanced solid tumor such as melanoma, head and neck, liver or kidney cancer. The chain couples TRBV7-2 to TRBJ2-5; no firm D call. The sample consisted of CD4+ or CD8+ T cells sorted from blood, taken in a trial of the OX40 agonist ivuxolimab. CDR3 nucleotides: TGTGCCAGCAGCTTAGTCTACGGGGAGACCCAGTACTTC. This gives the protein CASSLVYGETQYF.